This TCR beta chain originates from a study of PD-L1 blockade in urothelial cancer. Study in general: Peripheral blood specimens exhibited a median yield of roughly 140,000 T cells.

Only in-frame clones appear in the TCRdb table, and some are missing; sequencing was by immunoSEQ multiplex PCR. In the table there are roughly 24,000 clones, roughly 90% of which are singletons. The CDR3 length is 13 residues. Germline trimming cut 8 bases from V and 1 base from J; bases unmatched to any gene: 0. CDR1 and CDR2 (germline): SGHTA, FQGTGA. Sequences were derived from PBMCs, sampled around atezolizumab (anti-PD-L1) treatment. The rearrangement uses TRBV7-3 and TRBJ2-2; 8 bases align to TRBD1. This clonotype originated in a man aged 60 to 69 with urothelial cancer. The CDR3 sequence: CASGQGNTGELFF. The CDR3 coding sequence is TGTGCCAGCGGACAGGGGAACACCGGGGAGCTGTTTTTT.